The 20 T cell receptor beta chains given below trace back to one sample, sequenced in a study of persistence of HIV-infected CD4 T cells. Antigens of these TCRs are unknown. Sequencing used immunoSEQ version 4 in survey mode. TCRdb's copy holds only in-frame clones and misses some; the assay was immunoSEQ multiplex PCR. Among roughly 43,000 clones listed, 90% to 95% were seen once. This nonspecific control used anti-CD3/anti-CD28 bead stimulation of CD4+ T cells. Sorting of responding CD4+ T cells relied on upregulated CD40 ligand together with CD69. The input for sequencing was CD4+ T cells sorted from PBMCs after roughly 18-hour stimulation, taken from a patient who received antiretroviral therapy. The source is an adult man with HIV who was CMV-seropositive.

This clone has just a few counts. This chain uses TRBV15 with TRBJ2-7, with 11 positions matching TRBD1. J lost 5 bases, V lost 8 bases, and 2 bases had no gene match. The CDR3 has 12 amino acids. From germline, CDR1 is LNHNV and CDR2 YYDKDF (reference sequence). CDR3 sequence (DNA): TGTGCCACCGGGACAGGGGGTAACGAGCAGTACTTC. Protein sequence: CATGTGGNEQYF.

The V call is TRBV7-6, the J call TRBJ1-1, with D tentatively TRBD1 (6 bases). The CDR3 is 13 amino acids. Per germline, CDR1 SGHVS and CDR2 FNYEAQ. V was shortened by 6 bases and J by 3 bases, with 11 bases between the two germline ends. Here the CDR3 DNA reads TGTGCCAGCAGGTACAGGGTGGACACTGAAGCTTTCTTT. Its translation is CASRYRVDTEAFF.

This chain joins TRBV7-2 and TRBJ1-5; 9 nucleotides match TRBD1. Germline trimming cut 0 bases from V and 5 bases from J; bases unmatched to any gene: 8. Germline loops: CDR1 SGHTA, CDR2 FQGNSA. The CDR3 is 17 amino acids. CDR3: CASSLAPSQGADQPQHF. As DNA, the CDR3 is TGTGCCAGCAGCTTAGCCCCATCACAGGGGGCTGATCAGCCCCAGCATTTT.

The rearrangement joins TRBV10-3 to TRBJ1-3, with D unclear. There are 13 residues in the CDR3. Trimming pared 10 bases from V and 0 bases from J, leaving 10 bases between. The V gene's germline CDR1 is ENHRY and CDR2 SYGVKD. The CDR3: CASQPYSGNTIYF. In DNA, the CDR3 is TGTGCCAGCCAACCCTACTCTGGAAACACCATATATTTT.

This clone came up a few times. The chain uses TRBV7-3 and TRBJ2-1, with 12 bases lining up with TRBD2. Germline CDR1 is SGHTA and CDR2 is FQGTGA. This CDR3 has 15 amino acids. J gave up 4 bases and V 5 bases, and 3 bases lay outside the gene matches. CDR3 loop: CASSPSGGAYNEQFF. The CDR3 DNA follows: TGTGCCAGCAGCCCTAGCGGGGGGGCTTACAATGAGCAGTTCTTC.

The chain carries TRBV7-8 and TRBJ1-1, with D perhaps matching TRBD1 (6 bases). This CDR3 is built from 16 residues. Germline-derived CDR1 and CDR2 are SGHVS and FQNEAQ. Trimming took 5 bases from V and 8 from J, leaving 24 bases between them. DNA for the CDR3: TGTGCCAGCAGCGGCACTCCGGGACAAATTCGTGGGGAAGCTTTCTTT. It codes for CASSGTPGQIRGEAFF.

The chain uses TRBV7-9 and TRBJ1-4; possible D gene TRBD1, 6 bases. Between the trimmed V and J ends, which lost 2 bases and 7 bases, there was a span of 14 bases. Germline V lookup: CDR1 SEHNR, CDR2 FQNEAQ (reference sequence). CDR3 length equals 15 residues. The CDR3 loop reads CASSLSWGAAEKLFF. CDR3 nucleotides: TGTGCCAGCAGCTTATCGTGGGGGGCTGCTGAAAAACTGTTTTTT.

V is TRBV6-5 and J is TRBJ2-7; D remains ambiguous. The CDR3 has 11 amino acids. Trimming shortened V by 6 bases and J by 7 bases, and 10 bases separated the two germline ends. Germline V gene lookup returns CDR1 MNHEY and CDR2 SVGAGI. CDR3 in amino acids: CASRSYVEQYF. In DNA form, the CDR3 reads TGTGCCAGCAGGTCGTACGTTGAGCAGTACTTC.

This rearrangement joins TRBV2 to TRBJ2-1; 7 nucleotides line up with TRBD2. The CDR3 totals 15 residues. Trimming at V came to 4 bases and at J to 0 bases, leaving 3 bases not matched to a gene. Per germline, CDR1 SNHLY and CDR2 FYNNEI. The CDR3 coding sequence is TGTGCCAGCAGTGCTAGCGGAAGCTCCTACAATGAGCAGTTCTTC. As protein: CASSASGSSYNEQFF. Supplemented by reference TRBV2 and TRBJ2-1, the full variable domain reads EPEVTQTPSHQVTQMGQEVILRCVPISNHLYFYWYRQILGQKVEFLVSFYNNEISEKSEIFDDQFSVERPDGSNFTLKIRSTKLEDSAMYFCASSASGSSYNEQFFGPGTRLTVL.

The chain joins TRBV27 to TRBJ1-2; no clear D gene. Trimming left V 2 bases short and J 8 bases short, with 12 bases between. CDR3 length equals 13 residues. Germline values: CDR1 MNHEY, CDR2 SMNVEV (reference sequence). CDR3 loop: CASSLEPGLGYTF. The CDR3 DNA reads TGTGCCAGCAGTTTAGAGCCAGGTCTGGGCTACACCTTC.

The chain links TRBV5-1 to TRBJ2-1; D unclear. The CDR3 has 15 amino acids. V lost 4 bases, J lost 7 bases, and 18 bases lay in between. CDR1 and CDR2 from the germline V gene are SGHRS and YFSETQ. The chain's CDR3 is CASSPVRSQGNEQFF. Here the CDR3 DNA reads TGCGCCAGCAGCCCCGTCAGGTCCCAAGGGAATGAGCAGTTCTTC.

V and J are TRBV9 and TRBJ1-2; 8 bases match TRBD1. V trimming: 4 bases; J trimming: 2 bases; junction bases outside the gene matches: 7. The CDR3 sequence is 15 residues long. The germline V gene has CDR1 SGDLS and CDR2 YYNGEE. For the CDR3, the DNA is TGTGCCAGCAGCACATCGACAGGGGTAAACTATGGCTACACCTTC. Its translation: CASSTSTGVNYGYTF.

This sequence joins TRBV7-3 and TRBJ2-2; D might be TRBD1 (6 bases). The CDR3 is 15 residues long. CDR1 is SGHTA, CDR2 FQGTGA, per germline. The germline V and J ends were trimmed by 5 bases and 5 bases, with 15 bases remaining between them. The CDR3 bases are TGTGCCAGCAGCCGGAGGACTCAGGGGACCGGGGAGCTGTTTTTT. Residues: CASSRRTQGTGELFF.

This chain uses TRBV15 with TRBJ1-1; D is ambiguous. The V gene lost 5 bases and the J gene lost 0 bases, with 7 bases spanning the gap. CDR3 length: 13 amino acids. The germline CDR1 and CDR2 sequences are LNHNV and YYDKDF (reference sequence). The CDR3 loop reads CATSGEMNTEAFF. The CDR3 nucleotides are TGTGCCACCAGCGGTGAAATGAACACTGAAGCTTTCTTT.

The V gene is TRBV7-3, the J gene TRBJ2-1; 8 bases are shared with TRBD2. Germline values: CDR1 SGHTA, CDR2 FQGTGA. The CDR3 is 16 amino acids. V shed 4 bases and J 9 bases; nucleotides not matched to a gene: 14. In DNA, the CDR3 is TGTGCCAGCAGCTCACCTGCGCGGGGGGACTTAGCTGAGCAGTTCTTC. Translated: CASSSPARGDLAEQFF.

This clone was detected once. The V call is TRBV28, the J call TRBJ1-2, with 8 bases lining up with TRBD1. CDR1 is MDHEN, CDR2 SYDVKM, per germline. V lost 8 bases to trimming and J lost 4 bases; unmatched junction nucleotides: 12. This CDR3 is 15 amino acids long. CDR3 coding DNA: TGTGCCAGCCTCAAGGGCAGGGGGCAAGGCTATGGCTACACCTTC. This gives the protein CASLKGRGQGYGYTF.

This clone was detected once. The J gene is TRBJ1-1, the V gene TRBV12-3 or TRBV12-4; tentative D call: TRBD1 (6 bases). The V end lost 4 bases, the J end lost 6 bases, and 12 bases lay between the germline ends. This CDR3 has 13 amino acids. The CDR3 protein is CASSSTGLPEAFF. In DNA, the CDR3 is TGTGCCAGCAGTTCCACAGGGCTTCCTGAAGCTTTCTTT.

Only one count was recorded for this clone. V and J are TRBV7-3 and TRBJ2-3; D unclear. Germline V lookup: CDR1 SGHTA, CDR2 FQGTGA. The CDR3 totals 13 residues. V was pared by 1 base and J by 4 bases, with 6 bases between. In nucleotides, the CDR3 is TGTGCCAGCAGCTTAATCCCTGCAGATACGCAGTATTTT. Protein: CASSLIPADTQYF.

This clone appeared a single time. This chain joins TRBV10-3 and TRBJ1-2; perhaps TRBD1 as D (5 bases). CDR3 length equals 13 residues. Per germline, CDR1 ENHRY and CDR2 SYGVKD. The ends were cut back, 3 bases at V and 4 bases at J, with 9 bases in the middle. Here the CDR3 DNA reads TGTGCCATCAGTGAAGAGCAGGGCTATGGCTACACCTTC. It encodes CAISEEQGYGYTF.

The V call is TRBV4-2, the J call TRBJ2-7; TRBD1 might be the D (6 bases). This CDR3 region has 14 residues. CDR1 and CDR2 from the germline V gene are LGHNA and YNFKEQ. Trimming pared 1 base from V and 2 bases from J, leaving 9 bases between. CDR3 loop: CASSQGTEAYEQYF. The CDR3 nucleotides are TGTGCCAGCAGCCAAGGGACAGAAGCCTACGAGCAGTACTTC.